Shown below are 21 T cell receptor beta chains from a single sample sequenced in a study of blood T cell repertoires in COVID-19 (TCRdb year 2020). The library was built by means of the immunoSEQ multiplex PCR assay. The table comes from immuneACCESS by way of TCRdb, which keeps in-frame sequences with V and J called. Part of the clones is missing from these tables; in studies checked, under half for an unresolved V gene and the rest for unknown reasons. The sample table contains around 330,000 clones; only one count was recorded for approximately 86% of them. The ten most abundant clones make up just under 9% of the sample. Sequenced input: PBMCs or T cells enriched from blood (not recorded which). Receptors originate from a woman aged 18-29 years who had recovered from COVID-19.

The chain combines TRBV20-1 with TRBJ1-2, with TRBD1 matching 8 bases. Germline V gene lookup returns CDR1 DFQATT and CDR2 SNEGSKA (reference sequence). This CDR3 spans 11 amino acids. Trimming at V came to 8 bases and at J to 2 bases, leaving 1 base not matched to a gene. CDR3 DNA: TGCAGTTGGGACAGGAACTATGGCTACACCTTC. Protein sequence: CSWDRNYGYTF.

The J gene is TRBJ1-4, the V gene TRBV23-1; maybe TRBD1 (5 bases). TRBV23-1 is an open reading frame whose function is uncertain. The CDR3 has 13 amino acids. V was clipped by 7 bases and J by 7 bases, with 13 bases between them. For the CDR3, the DNA is TGCGCCAGCATCGCCAGGGTCAGTGAAAAACTGTTTTTT. Protein: CASIARVSEKLFF.

V and J are TRBV28 and TRBJ1-1; TRBD1 matches at 7 bases. The V and J ends lost 6 bases and 1 base, in that order; junction bases with no gene match: 14. Germline V CDR1 and CDR2: MDHEN, SYDVKM. The CDR3 is 17 amino acids. The CDR3 DNA reads as TGTGCCAGCAGACGGACAGGTGGGGGGTTTTCGAACACTGAAGCTTTCTTT. It codes for CASRRTGGGFSNTEAFF.

V usage is TRBV19 and J usage is TRBJ1-4; perhaps TRBD1 as D (5 bases). The V end lost 6 bases, the J end lost 7 bases, and 12 bases lay between the germline ends. The CDR3 extends over 13 amino acids. In germline, CDR1 is LNHDA, CDR2 SQIVND (reference sequence). The CDR3 protein is CASRRGGVEKLFF. The DNA for the CDR3 is TGTGCCAGTAGGAGGGGAGGGGTTGAAAAACTGTTTTTT.

The chain uses TRBV6-2 or TRBV6-3 and TRBJ1-4, with TRBD1 identical over 9 bases. The CDR3 has 18 amino acids. V trimming: 6 bases; J trimming: 3 bases; junction bases outside the gene matches: 14. The germline gives CDR1 MNHEY, CDR2 SVGEGT. This CDR3 is CASSPGTGYTKPNEKLFF. CDR3 bases: TGTGCCAGCAGCCCAGGGACAGGGTATACGAAGCCTAATGAAAAACTGTTTTTT.

The gene calls are TRBV7-9 and TRBJ2-2; 9 nucleotides agree with TRBD2. Germline V lookup: CDR1 SEHNR, CDR2 FQNEAQ (reference sequence). V lost 1 base to trimming and J lost 0 bases; unmatched junction nucleotides: 6. CDR3 length: 18 residues. The CDR3 region has the DNA TGTGCCAGCAGCTTAGGGCTAGCGGGGAGCGCGAACACCGGGGAGCTGTTTTTT. This gives the protein CASSLGLAGSANTGELFF.

This chain connects TRBV19 to TRBJ2-2; no clear D. This CDR3 contains 13 residues. Germline CDR1 LNHDA, CDR2 SQIVND (reference sequence). V lost 3 bases and J lost 6, with 8 bases in between. The chain's CDR3 is CASSIRFPGELFF. The CDR3 DNA reads as TGTGCCAGTAGTATCCGTTTCCCCGGGGAGCTGTTTTTT.

This chain links TRBV2 with TRBJ2-7; 7 bases map to TRBD2. Germline V gene lookup returns CDR1 SNHLY and CDR2 FYNNEI. This CDR3 region has 15 residues. V lost 7 bases and J lost 4; bases outside the gene matches: 13. CDR3: CASTPGLGLPYEQYF. CDR3 coding DNA: TGTGCCAGCACCCCAGGACTAGGTCTACCATACGAGCAGTACTTC. Using reference TRBV2 and TRBJ2-7 for the parts outside the CDR3, the full variable domain is EPEVTQTPSHQVTQMGQEVILRCVPISNHLYFYWYRQILGQKVEFLVSFYNNEISEKSEIFDDQFSVERPDGSNFTLKIRSTKLEDSAMYFCASTPGLGLPYEQYFGPGTRLTVT.

This sequence joins TRBV2 and TRBJ2-2; the match to TRBD1 covers 12 bases. The CDR3 runs to 15 residues. Germline trimming cut 8 bases from V and 6 bases from J; bases unmatched to any gene: 7. Germline V gene data show CDR1 as SNHLY and CDR2 as FYNNEI. The CDR3 reads CASLPGQGASGELFF. The CDR3 nucleotides read TGTGCCAGCCTCCCGGGACAGGGGGCTTCCGGGGAGCTGTTTTTT. Complete variable domain (other parts from reference TRBV2 and TRBJ2-2): EPEVTQTPSHQVTQMGQEVILRCVPISNHLYFYWYRQILGQKVEFLVSFYNNEISEKSEIFDDQFSVERPDGSNFTLKIRSTKLEDSAMYFCASLPGQGASGELFFGEGSRLTVL.

Worth noting for this clone: Relative to the germline gene, one junction end is altered; a read error may explain this. This chain joins TRBV7-3 and TRBJ2-5; 7 bases agree with TRBD2. Germline CDR1 reads SGHTA; CDR2 reads FQGTGA. The CDR3 totals 13 residues. CDR3 sequence (DNA): TGTGCCAGCAGCCTCAGGGAGGGAGAGTCCCAGTACTTC. It encodes CASSLREGESQYF. Full variable domain (missing parts from reference TRBV7-3 and TRBJ2-5): GAGVSQTPSNKVTEKGKYVELRCDPISGHTALYWYRQSLGQGPEFLIYFQGTGAADDSGLPNDRFFAVRPEGSVSTLKIQRTERGDSAVYLCASSLREGESQYFGPGTRLLVL.

The V gene is TRBV7-8, the J gene TRBJ1-5; TRBD1 matches at 7 bases. Germline V CDR1 and CDR2: SGHVS, FQNEAQ. V lost 5 bases, J lost 4 bases, and 8 bases stayed unmatched. The CDR3 contains 15 residues. CDR3 sequence reads: CASSDDLTGNQPQHF. For the CDR3, the DNA is TGTGCCAGCAGCGACGATTTGACAGGGAATCAGCCCCAGCATTTT.

The chain employs TRBV27 and TRBJ2-7; 8 bases are a match to TRBD1. Trimming at V came to 5 bases and at J to 4 bases, leaving 10 bases not matched to a gene. Germline V gene sequence: CDR1 MNHEY, CDR2 SMNVEV (reference sequence). The CDR3 extends over 15 amino acids. This CDR3 reads CASSPYGTGGYEQYF. CDR3 nucleotide sequence: TGTGCCAGCAGTCCCTATGGGACAGGTGGGTACGAGCAGTACTTC.

This clone was seen once. The J gene is TRBJ1-3, the V gene TRBV19; a weak D match, TRBD1 (5 bases). CDR1 LNHDA and CDR2 SQIVND come from the germline V gene (reference sequence). CDR3 length: 14 residues. V was clipped by 8 bases and J by 1 base, with 12 bases between them. The CDR3 coding sequence is TGTGCCAGTTTTAAGGGGACTTCTGGAAACACCATATATTTT. Translation: CASFKGTSGNTIYF.

DNA of the CDR3: TGTGCCAGCAGCTTGATAGGCGGGAGGGACGTCACCGGGGAGCTGTTTTTT. Translation gives CASSLIGGRDVTGELFF. The V gene is TRBV5-6, the J gene TRBJ2-2; 9 bases match TRBD2. Germline CDR1 reads SGHDT; CDR2 reads YYEEEE. This CDR3 is 17 amino acids long. Trimming removed 1 base from V and 4 bases from J; junction bases left unmatched: 8.

The V gene is TRBV19, the J gene TRBJ1-4; D gene unclear. The CDR3 runs to 14 residues. Germline CDR1 is LNHDA and CDR2 is SQIVND (reference sequence). V lost 6 bases to trimming and J lost 2 bases, with 10 bases between them. The CDR3 here is CASSVRRTNEKLFF. The CDR3 DNA is TGTGCCAGTAGCGTGCGGAGGACTAATGAAAAACTGTTTTTT.

V is TRBV7-2 and J is TRBJ1-4, with TRBD1 matching over 9 bases. V was clipped by 2 bases and J by 5 bases; unmatched bases: 6. The CDR3 is 16 amino acids. Germline V gene lookup returns CDR1 SGHTA and CDR2 FQGNSA. CDR3 amino acids: CASSLLGGQGNEKLFF. For the CDR3, the DNA is TGTGCCAGCAGCTTACTCGGAGGACAGGGGAATGAAAAACTGTTTTTT.

The chain has TRBV10-3 and TRBJ2-5, with 15 bases identical to TRBD2. From germline, CDR1 is ENHRY and CDR2 SYGVKD. V shed 0 bases, J shed 5 bases, and the junction held 10 bases outside the gene matches. The CDR3 totals 19 residues. The CDR3 protein is CAISESIGLAGGPGETQYF. The DNA of the CDR3 is TGTGCCATCAGTGAGTCGATCGGACTAGCGGGAGGGCCGGGGGAGACCCAGTACTTC.

The chain couples TRBV7-2 to TRBJ1-2, with unresolved D. This CDR3 is 14 amino acids long. Trimming removed 2 bases at V and 5 bases at J, with 12 bases between. Per the germline V gene, CDR1 is SGHTA and CDR2 is FQGNSA. The CDR3 is CASSLIGLSYGYTF. CDR3 sequence (DNA): TGTGCCAGCAGCTTAATTGGTCTGAGTTATGGCTACACCTTC.

The chain carries TRBV5-1 and TRBJ2-7, with 12 positions matching TRBD2. V trimming: 0 bases; J trimming: 5 bases; junction bases outside the gene matches: 9. This CDR3 has 17 amino acids. The germline V gene has CDR1 SGHRS and CDR2 YFSETQ. DNA of the CDR3: TGCGCCAGCAGCTTGGCCCCTACTAGCGGGGGGCTCAACGAGCAGTACTTC. Translating gives CASSLAPTSGGLNEQYF.

The CDR3 sequence: CATSVGPRGNWDTQYF. The CDR3 DNA sequence: TGTGCCACCAGTGTCGGGCCCAGGGGGAATTGGGATACGCAGTATTTT. This chain joins TRBV24-1 and TRBJ2-3; 7 bases agree with TRBD1. Germline V gene sequence: CDR1 KGHDR, CDR2 SFDVKD. This CDR3 comprises 16 residues. V dropped 5 bases and J dropped 6; count of bases not matched to a gene: 13.

The CDR3 sequence: CASSPAPPEDTEAFF. DNA for the CDR3: TGCGCCAGCAGTCCGGCCCCCCCGGAGGACACTGAAGCTTTCTTT. V and J are TRBV5-1 and TRBJ1-1, with unresolved D. CDR1 is SGHRS, CDR2 YFSETQ, per germline. The CDR3 runs 15 residues. Between the trimmed V and J ends, which lost 5 bases and 3 bases, there was a span of 17 bases.